The rows below give T cell receptor beta chains drawn from one sample of a study of a mutant IDH1 vaccine in newly diagnosed glioma. Their antigen targets remain unknown. The method was immunoSEQ multiplex PCR; TCRdb's version includes in-frame clones alone and lacks a portion of them. The repertoire has about 43,000 clones, about 88% of them found once; the top ten carry roughly 2.4%. Sequencing used PBMCs, obtained from a glioma patient whose treatment included an IDH1 peptide vaccine. These TCRs come from a woman in her late teens or twenties with glioma. Some clones in this sample may be carry-over from other donors' samples. Each CDR3 is given with its conserved first and last residue. The order of the fields is clone size, D gene, V gene, J gene, CDR3 protein, CDR3 DNA. D genes are given only for firm matches. The size of a clone is reported for some rows only, either as once, few or many, or as a class for expanded clones.

.,.,TRBV14,TRBJ2-1,CASSQEYEQFF,TGTGCCAGCAGCCAAGAGTACGAGCAGTTCTTC
.,TRBD1,TRBV5-5,TRBJ1-1,CASSLVGQLRTEAFF,TGTGCCAGCAGCTTGGTGGGACAGTTAAGAACTGAAGCTTTCTTT
.,.,TRBV7-3,TRBJ2-7,CASSSPSLVGGGGQYF,TGTGCCAGCAGCTCACCCTCCCTGGTAGGGGGGGGTGGGCAGTACTTC
.,TRBD2,TRBV28,TRBJ2-4,CASSLRTSGGKNIQYF,TGTGCCAGCAGTTTGCGGACTAGCGGGGGCAAAAACATTCAGTACTTC
.,.,TRBV2,TRBJ2-1,CASSAVASYNEQFF,TGTGCCAGCAGTGCGGTAGCGAGCTACAATGAGCAGTTCTTC
.,.,TRBV6-1,TRBJ1-1,CASRGTVNTEAFF,TGTGCCAGCAGGGGGACGGTGAACACTGAAGCTTTCTTT
.,.,TRBV5-1,TRBJ2-6,CASSFPPNSSGANVLTF,TGCGCCAGCAGCTTTCCACCAAACAGCTCTGGGGCCAACGTCCTGACTTTC
.,.,TRBV18,TRBJ2-2,CASSPPKDTGELFF,TGTGCCAGCTCACCACCGAAGGACACCGGGGAGCTGTTTTTT
.,.,TRBV6-1,TRBJ1-2,CASSEARRNYGYTF,TGTGCCAGCAGTGAAGCAAGGAGAAACTATGGCTACACCTTC
.,.,TRBV4-1,TRBJ1-4,CASSQDRGTNEKLFF,TGCGCCAGCAGCCAAGATCGGGGGACTAATGAAAAACTGTTTTTT
.,TRBD2,TRBV7-9,TRBJ2-2,CASSRLAGDLTGELFF,TGTGCCAGCAGTAGACTAGCGGGTGATCTCACCGGGGAGCTGTTTTTT
.,.,TRBV19,TRBJ1-5,CASSIMEQGNQPQHF,TGTGCCAGTAGTATTATGGAACAGGGCAATCAGCCCCAGCATTTT
.,TRBD1,TRBV10-3,TRBJ1-5,CAISEPPGQGLSNQPQHF,TGTGCCATCAGTGAGCCCCCGGGACAGGGATTAAGCAATCAGCCCCAGCATTTT
.,.,TRBV11-2,TRBJ2-7,CASSLAGSYEQYF,TGTGCCAGCAGCTTAGCCGGGAGCTACGAGCAGTACTTC
.,TRBD2,TRBV4-2,TRBJ2-2,CASSQEGTSGNGELFF,TGTGCCAGCAGCCAAGAGGGGACTAGCGGGAACGGGGAGCTGTTTTTT
.,.,TRBV5-1,TRBJ1-4,CASSLAQPRCDEKLFF,TGCGCCAGCAGCTTGGCCCAACCTCGATGTGATGAAAAACTGTTTTTT
.,TRBD2,TRBV5-1,TRBJ2-1,CASSVRLAGNNEQFF,TGCGCCAGCAGCGTGAGACTAGCTGGAAACAATGAGCAGTTCTTC
.,TRBD1,TRBV9,TRBJ2-7,CASSAFPGQGYEQYF,TGTGCCAGCAGCGCTTTTCCGGGACAGGGCTACGAGCAGTACTTC
.,.,TRBV2,TRBJ2-5,CASSELSGKETQYF,TGTGCCAGCAGTGAATTATCAGGGAAAGAGACCCAGTACTTC
.,TRBD1,TRBV13,TRBJ1-5,CASSLMGQGSNQPQHF,TGTGCCAGCAGCTTAATGGGACAGGGAAGCAATCAGCCCCAGCATTTT
few,.,TRBV19,TRBJ1-1,CATRTENTEAFF,TGTGCCACCCGGACAGAGAACACTGAAGCTTTCTTT
.,.,TRBV9,TRBJ2-7,CASSVVGGEQYF,TGTGCCAGCAGCGTAGTAGGGGGCGAGCAGTACTTC
once,.,TRBV29-1,TRBJ2-5,CSVDWLQGETQYF,TGCAGCGTTGATTGGCTACAAGGGGAGACCCAGTACTTC
.,TRBD1,TRBV27,TRBJ1-5,CASSSGTGRGNQPQHF,TGTGCCAGCAGTTCCGGGACAGGGAGGGGCAATCAGCCCCAGCATTTT
.,.,TRBV5-6,TRBJ1-1,CASSFNTEAFF,TGTGCCAGCAGCTTCAACACTGAAGCTTTCTTT
few,.,TRBV7-8,TRBJ2-7,CASSRRTLSSYEQYF,TGTGCCAGCAGCCGCCGGACTCTTAGCTCCTACGAGCAGTACTTC
.,TRBD2,TRBV2,TRBJ2-3,CASRPGLAVTDTQYF,TGTGCCAGCAGACCCGGACTAGCGGTCACAGATACGCAGTATTTT
.,.,TRBV5-6,TRBJ1-4,CASSFTTTPNEKLFF,TGTGCCAGCAGCTTCACGACAACACCTAATGAAAAACTGTTTTTT
few,.,TRBV28,TRBJ2-1,CASSLTRTYNEQFF,TGTGCCAGCAGCCTGACACGGACCTACAATGAGCAGTTCTTC
.,.,TRBV2,TRBJ1-2,CASNPGDTFYGYTF,TGTGCCAGCAACCCTGGGGACACATTCTATGGCTACACCTTC
.,.,TRBV5-6,TRBJ2-7,CASSFSGTYYEQYF,TGTGCCAGCAGCTTCTCTGGAACATACTACGAGCAGTACTTC
.,TRBD1,TRBV12-5,TRBJ1-6,CASGGQGNSPLHF,TGTGCTAGTGGGGGACAGGGGAATTCACCCCTCCACTTT
.,.,TRBV25-1,TRBJ2-7,CASSGYDGFWYF,TGTGCCAGCAGTGGGTACGACGGATTCTGGTACTTC
.,.,TRBV11-3,TRBJ1-1,CASSPSTGVNTEAFF,TGTGCCAGCAGCCCCTCGACAGGCGTCAACACTGAAGCTTTCTTT
.,.,TRBV6-1,TRBJ2-7,CASSGLAYEQYF,TGTGCCAGCAGTGGACTAGCCTACGAGCAGTACTTC
few,.,TRBV6-6,TRBJ1-1,CASSYSQGNTEAFF,TGTGCCAGCAGTTATTCGCAGGGGAACACTGAAGCTTTCTTT
few,.,TRBV18,TRBJ1-2,CASSPDTNYGYTF,TGTGCCAGCTCACCAGACACCAACTATGGCTACACCTTC
.,.,TRBV5-4,TRBJ1-5,CASMGGPDQPQHF,TGTGCCAGCATGGGGGGACCAGATCAGCCCCAGCATTTT
.,TRBD1,TRBV14,TRBJ1-6,CASSQRTGHNSPLHF,TGTGCCAGCAGCCAACGGACAGGGCATAATTCACCCCTCCACTTT
once,.,TRBV28,TRBJ1-2,CASSTDSMVGYTF,TGTGCCAGCAGTACGGACAGTATGGTCGGCTACACCTTC
.,.,TRBV2,TRBJ2-2,CASSEGTQGRMGELFF,TGTGCCAGCAGTGAAGGAACGCAGGGGAGGATGGGGGAGCTGTTTTTT
.,.,TRBV6-5,TRBJ1-2,CASSATVRYGYTF,TGTGCCAGCAGTGCTACGGTCCGCTATGGCTACACCTTC
once,.,TRBV7-7,TRBJ2-1,CASSLGGGSYNEQFF,TGTGCTAGCAGCTTAGGAGGGGGCTCCTACAATGAGCAGTTCTTC
few,.,TRBV7-9,TRBJ1-3,CASSPGLGNTIYF,TGTGCCAGCAGCCCGGGACTAGGGAACACCATATATTTT
.,TRBD2,TRBV7-9,TRBJ2-3,CASSLDGGNTDTQYF,TGTGCCAGCAGCTTAGACGGGGGGAACACAGATACGCAGTATTTT